These 30 T cell receptor beta chains were sequenced from one sample in a study of blood T cell repertoires in COVID-19. TCRdb's copy holds only in-frame clones and misses some; the assay was immunoSEQ multiplex PCR. The sample yields roughly 68,000 clones, approximately 90% seen once. The sequencing sample was made of peripheral blood. The receptors were gathered from a woman of 80 years or more with active COVID-19.

V and J are TRBV7-8 and TRBJ2-5; 13 positions agree with TRBD2. Germline-derived CDR1 and CDR2 are SGHVS and FQNEAQ. J gave up 7 bases and V 6 bases, and 11 bases lay outside the gene matches. This CDR3 is 16 amino acids long. CDR3 sequence reads: CASRFRTSGSSATQYF. The CDR3, as DNA: TGTGCCAGCAGGTTCCGGACTAGCGGGAGTTCAGCGACCCAGTACTTC. The full variable domain, its missing parts supplied by reference TRBV7-8 and TRBJ2-5, is GAGVSQSPRYKVAKRGQDVALRCDPISGHVSLFWYQQALGQGPEFLTYFQNEAQLDKSGLPSDRFFAERPEGSVSTLKIQRTQQEDSAVYLCASRFRTSGSSATQYFGPGTRLLVL.

The chain combines TRBV5-5 with TRBJ2-7; 10 bases are shared with TRBD1. Per the germline V gene, CDR1 is SGHKS and CDR2 is YYEKEE (reference sequence). This CDR3 has 15 amino acids. V shed 4 bases, J shed 4 bases, and the junction held 8 bases outside the gene matches. As DNA, the CDR3 is TGTGCCAGCAGCACCGCCGGGACAGGGGCTTACGAGCAGTACTTC. Translated: CASSTAGTGAYEQYF. Variable domain in full (rest from reference TRBV5-5 and TRBJ2-7): DAGVTQSPTHLIKTRGQQVTLRCSPISGHKSVSWYQQVLGQGPQFIFQYYEKEERGRGNFPDRFSARQFPNYSSELNVNALLLGDSALYLCASSTAGTGAYEQYFGPGTRLTVT.

As for this clone: Additional DNA sequences in this sample encode the identical CDR3. The chain uses TRBV29-1 and TRBJ2-5; no definite D call. The CDR3 covers 11 residues. The ends were cut back, 4 bases at V and 5 bases at J, with 8 bases in the middle. CDR1 and CDR2 (germline): SQVTM, ANQGSEA. The CDR3: CSVGLRETQYF. Here the CDR3 DNA reads TGCAGCGTTGGATTGAGGGAGACCCAGTACTTC.

CDR3 region: CASSSLTGSSYNSPLHF. In nucleotides, the CDR3 is TGTGCCAGCAGCTCGCTGACAGGGAGCTCCTATAATTCACCCCTCCACTTT. The chain joins TRBV14 to TRBJ1-6, with 7 bases matching TRBD1. Germline assignment: CDR1 SGHDN and CDR2 FVKESK. This CDR3 spans 17 amino acids. The J segment lost 0 bases and the V segment lost 5 bases, leaving 7 bases of the junction unmatched.

The gene calls are TRBV15 and TRBJ2-1, with 10 bases matching TRBD1. CDR3 size: 13 residues. V was clipped by 6 bases and J by 10 bases; unmatched bases: 6. The germline gives CDR1 LNHNV, CDR2 YYDKDF (reference sequence). Here the CDR3 reads CATRRDRGREQFF. CDR3 DNA sequence: TGTGCCACCAGGAGGGACAGGGGCAGGGAGCAGTTCTTC. Full variable domain (missing parts from reference TRBV15 and TRBJ2-1): DAMVIQNPRYQVTQFGKPVTLSCSQTLNHNVMYWYQQKSSQAPKLLFHYYDKDFNNEADTPDNFQSRRPNTSFCFLDIRSPGLGDTAMYLCATRRDRGREQFFGPGTRLTVL.

This chain uses TRBV3-1 (or the pseudogene TRBV3-2) with TRBJ1-4, with 8 bases that match TRBD1. V trimming: 2 bases; J trimming: 8 bases; junction bases outside the gene matches: 4. The CDR3 totals 14 residues. In germline, CDR1 is LGHDT, CDR2 YNNKEL (reference sequence). The CDR3 sequence is CASSQQGAEEKLFF. CDR3 DNA: TGTGCCAGCAGCCAACAGGGGGCGGAAGAAAAACTGTTTTTT.

The chain carries TRBV2 and TRBJ2-5; tentative D call: TRBD2 (5 bases). The CDR3 has 13 amino acids. CDR1 is SNHLY, CDR2 FYNNEI, per germline. V was shortened by 4 bases and J by 3 bases, with 9 bases between the two germline ends. The CDR3 DNA sequence: TGTGCCAGCAGTGCGAGGGAAGAAGAGACCCAGTACTTC. This gives the protein CASSAREEETQYF.

This rearrangement joins TRBV5-1 to TRBJ2-3; a possible D gene is TRBD1 (6 bases). From germline, CDR1 is SGHRS and CDR2 YFSETQ. CDR3 size: 14 residues. Trimming stripped 4 bases from V and 4 bases from J, with 13 bases between. The CDR3 loop reads CASSPWTEADTQYF. The DNA for the CDR3 is TGCGCCAGCAGCCCCTGGACAGAAGCAGATACGCAGTATTTT.

The genes are TRBV5-1 and TRBJ1-4, with 8 positions matching TRBD1. CDR1 is SGHRS and CDR2 is YFSETQ in the germline V gene. The CDR3 loop spans 14 amino acids. Trimming took 5 bases from V and 4 from J; bases not matched to a gene: 4. CDR3 in DNA: TGCGCCAGCAGTGACACAGGGGGTAATGAAAAACTGTTTTTT. This gives the protein CASSDTGGNEKLFF.

J is TRBJ2-7 and V is TRBV5-1, with 11 nucleotides matching TRBD2. This CDR3 is built from 15 residues. From germline, CDR1 is SGHRS and CDR2 YFSETQ. V lost 0 bases and J lost 4; bases outside the gene matches: 3. The CDR3 DNA sequence: TGCGCCAGCAGCTTGGTGACTAGCGGGGTTTACGAGCAGTACTTC. Its protein product is CASSLVTSGVYEQYF. Variable domain in full (rest from reference TRBV5-1 and TRBJ2-7): KAGVTQTPRYLIKTRGQQVTLSCSPISGHRSVSWYQQTPGQGLQFLFEYFSETQRNKGNFPGRFSGRQFSNSRSEMNVSTLELGDSALYLCASSLVTSGVYEQYFGPGTRLTVT.

The genes are TRBV12-3 or TRBV12-4 and TRBJ2-7; possible D gene TRBD1, 5 bases. CDR3 size: 13 residues. The ends were cut back, 3 bases at V and 2 bases at J, with 8 bases in the middle. CDR3 residues: CASSFDSPYEQYF. In nucleotides, the CDR3 is TGTGCCAGCAGTTTTGACAGCCCCTACGAGCAGTACTTC.

This chain joins TRBV7-9 and TRBJ2-2; D gene uncertain. CDR1 is SEHNR, CDR2 FQNEAQ, per germline (reference sequence). V lost 10 bases and J lost 0, with 9 bases in between. CDR3 size: 13 residues. The chain's CDR3 is CATRPANTGELFF. CDR3 in DNA: TGTGCCACCAGGCCGGCGAACACCGGGGAGCTGTTTTTT.

This clone was counted a single time. In DNA, the CDR3 is TGTGCCAGCAGCCAAGTGGCCCTTTTTTCCGGCTACACCTTC. Protein sequence: CASSQVALFSGYTF. V and J are TRBV14 and TRBJ1-2, with D unclear. The CDR3 extends over 14 amino acids. Trimming stripped 1 base from V and 8 bases from J, with 14 bases between. Germline V gene lookup returns CDR1 SGHDN and CDR2 FVKESK.

This chain uses TRBV7-2 with TRBJ2-2; D not resolved. Germline lookup yields CDR1 SGHTA and CDR2 FQGNSA. The length of the CDR3 is 11 residues. Between the trimmed V and J ends, which lost 2 bases and 9 bases, there was a span of 4 bases. In DNA form, the CDR3 reads TGTGCCAGCAGCTTACATCGGGAGCTGTTTTTT. It yields the protein CASSLHRELFF.

This clone was seen only once. The J gene is TRBJ2-1, the V gene TRBV5-4; D not resolved. The CDR3 spans 15 residues. V dropped 4 bases and J dropped 0 bases, with 11 bases sitting between them. Germline V lookup: CDR1 SGHNT, CDR2 YYREEE (reference sequence). The CDR3 reads CASSDRRDSYNEQFF. The CDR3, as DNA: TGTGCCAGCAGCGACCGGAGAGACTCCTACAATGAGCAGTTCTTC.

The V call is TRBV20-1, the J call TRBJ2-7; D gene unclear. This CDR3 contains 10 residues. Germline V gene data show CDR1 as DFQATT and CDR2 as SNEGSKA (reference sequence). Between the trimmed V and J ends, which lost 2 bases and 4 bases, there was a span of 3 bases. CDR3: CSARLYEQYF. Written as DNA, the CDR3 is TGCAGTGCTAGACTGTACGAGCAGTACTTC.

The V and J genes are TRBV21-1 and TRBJ2-7; TRBD1 is the table's D call, not checked against the DNA. TRBV21-1 is a listed pseudogene. This CDR3 has 16 residues. Written as DNA, the CDR3 is TGTGCCAGCAGCTCCCGCCGGGACAGGGGTTCCTACGAGCAGTACTTC. Translating it yields CASSSRRDRGSYEQYF.

The V and J genes are TRBV11-2 and TRBJ1-1; weak D call: TRBD1 (5 bases). The germline V gene has CDR1 SGHAT and CDR2 FQNNGV. V dropped 1 base and J dropped 3 bases, with 9 bases sitting between them. The CDR3 has 14 residues. DNA of the CDR3: TGTGCCAGCAGCTTAGCAGGGTCCGACACTGAAGCTTTCTTT. Amino acid sequence: CASSLAGSDTEAFF.

The chain links TRBV15 to TRBJ2-7; TRBD2 agrees at 8 bases. Trimming at V came to 5 bases and at J to 4 bases, leaving 10 bases not matched to a gene. This CDR3 has 15 amino acids. From germline, CDR1 is LNHNV and CDR2 YYDKDF (reference sequence). CDR3 loop: CATSSDGGERYEQYF. CDR3 sequence (DNA): TGTGCCACCAGCTCCGACGGGGGGGAGCGGTACGAGCAGTACTTC.

J is TRBJ2-2 and V is TRBV10-3, with D uncertain. With 1 base removed from V and 2 bases from J, the gap between germline ends came to 8 bases. This CDR3 comprises 15 residues. Germline loops: CDR1 ENHRY, CDR2 SYGVKD. CDR3 DNA sequence: TGTGCCATCAGTGAGTTGGGCAGTAACACCGGGGAGCTGTTTTTT. It translates to CAISELGSNTGELFF.

The chain joins TRBV27 to TRBJ1-3; TRBD1 is a possible D gene (6 bases). Trimming pared 6 bases from V and 3 bases from J, leaving 12 bases between. The length of the CDR3 is 14 residues. Germline CDR1 MNHEY, CDR2 SMNVEV (reference sequence). For the CDR3, the DNA is TGTGCCAGCAGAAGCCAGGGGCTTGGAAACACCATATATTTT. Its protein is CASRSQGLGNTIYF.

The chain employs TRBV30 and TRBJ1-3; maybe TRBD1 (5 bases). This CDR3 is 16 amino acids long. Germline CDR1 reads GTSNPN; CDR2 reads SVGIG (reference sequence). Trimming removed 1 base at V and 4 bases at J, with 17 bases between. CDR3 nucleotide sequence: TGTGCCTGGAGTGCCGCTTCCCAGGGTGTAGGAAACACCATATATTTT. Translation: CAWSAASQGVGNTIYF.

The chain combines TRBV7-3 with TRBJ2-3; 12 positions agree with TRBD2. The CDR3 runs to 16 residues. Germline CDR1 SGHTA, CDR2 FQGTGA. With 4 bases clipped from V and 5 bases from J, the junction kept 7 bases outside the gene matches. CDR3 sequence: CASSSLAGGPRDTQYF. CDR3 in DNA: TGTGCCAGCAGCTCGCTAGCGGGAGGGCCCAGAGATACGCAGTATTTT. The variable domain in full, completed from reference TRBV7-3 and TRBJ2-3, reads GAGVSQTPSNKVTEKGKYVELRCDPISGHTALYWYRQSLGQGPEFLIYFQGTGAADDSGLPNDRFFAVRPEGSVSTLKIQRTERGDSAVYLCASSSLAGGPRDTQYFGPGTRLTVL.

V usage is TRBV19 and J usage is TRBJ2-3; TRBD2 matches at 7 bases. Germline V lookup: CDR1 LNHDA, CDR2 SQIVND (reference sequence). CDR3 length: 16 residues. The J segment lost 6 bases and the V segment lost 3 bases, leaving 12 bases of the junction unmatched. This chain's CDR3 is CASSISRAGTLDTQYF. The DNA of the CDR3 is TGTGCCAGTAGTATTTCGAGAGCGGGAACGTTGGATACGCAGTATTTT.

This rearrangement joins TRBV7-9 to TRBJ2-1; 12 positions agree with TRBD2. This CDR3 has 16 amino acids. Losses at the gene ends were 1 base for V and 7 bases for J; bases not matched to a gene: 5. The germline CDR1 and CDR2 sequences are SEHNR and FQNEAQ (reference sequence). CDR3 sequence: CASSLGLAGVENEQFF. The DNA of the CDR3 is TGTGCCAGCAGCTTAGGACTAGCGGGAGTCGAAAATGAGCAGTTCTTC.

This chain connects TRBV10-2 to TRBJ1-2; D is unresolved. Trimming removed 4 bases from V and 4 bases from J, with 10 bases in between. The CDR3 is made up of 13 amino acids. The germline V gene has CDR1 WSHSY and CDR2 SAAADI. As DNA, the CDR3 is TGCGCCAGCAGTGGAGGTCAAATCTATGGCTACACCTTC. It encodes CASSGGQIYGYTF.

The CDR3: CATSGQSNTGELFF. The DNA of the CDR3 is TGTGCCACCTCCGGACAGTCTAACACCGGGGAGCTGTTTTTT. The chain has TRBV2 and TRBJ2-2; tentative D call: TRBD1 (6 bases). Between the trimmed V and J ends, which lost 10 bases and 2 bases, there was a span of 14 bases. This CDR3 comprises 14 residues. The germline V gene encodes CDR1 SNHLY and CDR2 FYNNEI.

The chain joins TRBV12-3 or TRBV12-4 to TRBJ2-7; D perhaps matches TRBD2 (5 bases). V was shortened by 7 bases and J by 5 bases, with 15 bases between the two germline ends. This CDR3 region has 13 residues. The CDR3 loop is CASTSTSFNEQYF. Here the CDR3 DNA reads TGTGCCAGCACCTCCACTAGTTTTAACGAGCAGTACTTC.

The J gene is TRBJ1-3, the V gene TRBV7-2, with 7 nucleotides matching TRBD1. Germline V gene data show CDR1 as SGHTA and CDR2 as FQGNSA. The CDR3 sequence is 17 residues long. Trimming took 3 bases from V and 0 from J; bases not matched to a gene: 8. The CDR3 bases are TGTGCCAGCAGCTTTACGGGACAGCTTTACTCTGGAAACACCATATATTTT. Residues: CASSFTGQLYSGNTIYF. Supplemented by reference TRBV7-2 and TRBJ1-3, the full variable domain reads GAGVSQSPSNKVTEKGKDVELRCDPISGHTALYWYRQSLGQGLEFLIYFQGNSAPDKSGLPSDRFSAERTGGSVSTLTIQRTQQEDSAVYLCASSFTGQLYSGNTIYFGEGSWLTVV.

The chain employs TRBV11-3 and TRBJ1-1, with TRBD1 matching over 7 bases. V was clipped by 7 bases and J by 1 base; unmatched bases: 9. CDR1 is SGHNT, CDR2 YENEEA, per germline. This CDR3 is 15 amino acids long. CDR3 loop: CASNRPGTENTEAFF. The CDR3, as DNA: TGTGCCAGCAACCGGCCGGGGACAGAGAACACTGAAGCTTTCTTT.